This T cell receptor beta chain was identified during a study of OX40 agonist ivuxolimab in advanced cancers. V was pared by 0 bases and J by 10 bases, with 15 bases between. CDR3 size: 15 residues. CDR1 and CDR2 (germline): MGHRA, YSYEKL. Data came from immunoSEQ multiplex PCR; TCRdb stores just in-frame clones and leaves some out. In the table there are more than 40,000 clones, about 87% of which are singletons. The clonotype was recovered from an adult with an advanced solid tumor such as melanoma, head and neck, liver or kidney cancer. This chain joins TRBV4-1 and TRBJ1-4, with TRBD1 as a possible D gene (5 bases). This material consisted of CD4+ or CD8+ T cells sorted from blood, taken in a trial of the OX40 agonist ivuxolimab. CDR3 nucleotides: TGCGCCAGCAGCCAAGATAGTGGGACGGGAGCAAAACTGTTTTTT. Its translation: CASSQDSGTGAKLFF.